Listed below are T cell receptor beta chains from one sample, sequenced in a study of spatial heterogeneity in lung cancer. TCRdb re-analysed the 5' RACE reads in MiXCR, keeping a single row per CDR3 protein. The repertoire holds some 13,000 distinct CDR3 sequences, with more than 13% as singletons. The source material was PBMCs, sampled at surgery. Receptors were obtained from a female donor with early-stage non-small cell lung cancer. The CDR3 runs from the conserved cysteine through the conserved F or W. D genes are given only for firm matches. A row's size may be missing; if present it is once, few, many or a size class.

J,V,size,length,D,CDR3,DNA
TRBJ2-7,TRBV27,NA,15,NA,CASSSPVRETYEQYF,TGTGCCAGCAGTTCCCCGGTTAGGGAAACCTACGAGCAGTACTTC
TRBJ1-1,TRBV5-1,medium-sized,15,TRBD1,CASSPVDRGPTEAFF,TGCGCCAGCAGCCCAGTCGACAGGGGGCCCACTGAAGCTTTCTTT
TRBJ2-7,TRBV6-5,many,15,TRBD2,CASSYFSGGTYEQYF,TGTGCCAGCAGTTACTTTAGCGGGGGGACCTACGAGCAGTACTTC
TRBJ2-7,TRBV5-1,NA,14,NA,CASSLGRITYEQYF,TGCGCCAGCAGCTTGGGCCGGATTACCTACGAGCAGTACTTC
TRBJ2-7,TRBV7-2,many,15,NA,CASSLTGWSSYEQYF,TGTGCCAGCAGCTTGACGGGGTGGAGCTCCTACGAGCAGTACTTC
TRBJ2-5,TRBV7-2,medium-sized,20,TRBD2,CASSPQWRSGRRAGQETQYF,TGTGCCAGCAGCCCCCAGTGGCGTAGCGGGAGACGGGCAGGGCAAGAGACCCAGTACTTC
TRBJ2-3,TRBV29-1,once,14,TRBD2,CSVEKAGVGDTQYF,TGCAGCGTTGAAAAGGCGGGAGTTGGGGATACGCAGTATTTT
TRBJ2-5,TRBV7-2,many,16,NA,CASSLAGLSGQETQYF,TGTGCCAGCAGCTTAGCCGGTCTTAGCGGACAAGAGACCCAGTACTTC
TRBJ2-7,TRBV25-1,many,13,NA,CASSDAPRGEQYF,TGTGCCAGCAGTGACGCTCCTAGGGGTGAGCAGTACTTC
TRBJ2-3,TRBV5-1,NA,15,NA,CASSLALAGTDTQYF,TGCGCCAGCAGCTTGGCCCTGGCGGGAACGGATACGCAGTATTTT
TRBJ2-5,TRBV7-2,many,13,TRBD2,CASSSLAGGTQYF,TGTGCCAGCAGCTCACTAGCGGGAGGGACCCAGTACTTC